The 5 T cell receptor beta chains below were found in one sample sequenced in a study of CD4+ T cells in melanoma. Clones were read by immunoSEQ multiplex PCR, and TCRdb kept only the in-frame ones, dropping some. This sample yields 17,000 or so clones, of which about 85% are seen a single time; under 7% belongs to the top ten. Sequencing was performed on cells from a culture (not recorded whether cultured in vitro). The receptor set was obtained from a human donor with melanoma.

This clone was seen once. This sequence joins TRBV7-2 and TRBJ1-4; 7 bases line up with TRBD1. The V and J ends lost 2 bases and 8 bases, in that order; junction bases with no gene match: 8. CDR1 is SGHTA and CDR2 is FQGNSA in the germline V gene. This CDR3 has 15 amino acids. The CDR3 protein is CASSLFRGRREKLFF. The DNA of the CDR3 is TGTGCCAGCAGCTTATTCAGGGGGAGGAGGGAAAAACTGTTTTTT.

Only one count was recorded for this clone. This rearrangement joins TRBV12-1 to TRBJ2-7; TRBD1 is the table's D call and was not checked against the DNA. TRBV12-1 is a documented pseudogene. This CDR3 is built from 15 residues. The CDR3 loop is CASSRRDRGVYEQYF. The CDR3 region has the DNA TGTGCCAGCAGCCGCCGGGACAGGGGGGTCTACGAGCAGTACTTC.

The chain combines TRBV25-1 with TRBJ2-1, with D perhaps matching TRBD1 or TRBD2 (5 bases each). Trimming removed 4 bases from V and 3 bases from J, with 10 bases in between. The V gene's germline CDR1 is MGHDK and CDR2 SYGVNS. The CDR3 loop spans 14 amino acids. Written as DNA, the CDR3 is TGTGCCAGCAGTGCCCGGGACGGCTACAATGAGCAGTTCTTC. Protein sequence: CASSARDGYNEQFF.

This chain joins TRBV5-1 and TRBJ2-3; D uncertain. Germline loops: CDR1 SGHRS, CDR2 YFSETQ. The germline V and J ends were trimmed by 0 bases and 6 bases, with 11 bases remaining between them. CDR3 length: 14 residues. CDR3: CASSLVSVFDTQYF. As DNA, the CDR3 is TGCGCCAGCAGCTTGGTTTCGGTTTTTGATACGCAGTATTTT.

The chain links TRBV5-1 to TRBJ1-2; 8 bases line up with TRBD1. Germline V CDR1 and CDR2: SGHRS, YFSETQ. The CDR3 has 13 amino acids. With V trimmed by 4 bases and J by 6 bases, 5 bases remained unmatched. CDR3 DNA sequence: TGCGCCAGCAGCGTACAGGGGGGGGATGGCTACACCTTC. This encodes CASSVQGGDGYTF.